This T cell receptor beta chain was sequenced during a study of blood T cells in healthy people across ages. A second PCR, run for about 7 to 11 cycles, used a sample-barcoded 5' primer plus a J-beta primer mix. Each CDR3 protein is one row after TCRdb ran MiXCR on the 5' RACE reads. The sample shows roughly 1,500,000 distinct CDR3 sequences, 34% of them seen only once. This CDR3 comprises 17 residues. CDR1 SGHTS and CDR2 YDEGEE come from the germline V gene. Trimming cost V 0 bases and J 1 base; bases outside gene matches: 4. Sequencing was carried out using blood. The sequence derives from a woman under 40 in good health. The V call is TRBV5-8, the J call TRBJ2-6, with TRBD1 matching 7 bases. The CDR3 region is CASSLETGKSGANVLTF. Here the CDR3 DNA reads TGTGCCAGCAGCTTGGAGACAGGGAAATCTGGGGCCAACGTCCTGACTTTC.